A selection of T cell receptor beta chains follows, all from one sample in a study of cytomegalovirus exposure and HLA in healthy donors. Clones were read by immunoSEQ multiplex PCR, and TCRdb kept only the in-frame ones, dropping some. The sample has about 160,000 clones; the top ten hold 2% to 2.5%. Input material: PBMCs. Source of these receptors: a man aged 30-40 years in good health and CMV-seronegative. CDR3s include the opening cysteine and the closing phenylalanine or tryptophan. A D gene is named only where the DNA matches it firmly.

TRBV19,TRBJ2-2,TRBD2,18,TGTGCCAGTAGAGGCGCCTGGGGACTAGCGAAAAACACCGGGGAGCTGTTTTTT,CASRGAWGLAKNTGELFF
TRBV7-2,TRBJ2-7,TRBD2,19,TGTGCCAGCAGCCTTTCCTCTGGGGCGGGAGGTCCTATTAGCTACGAGCAGTACTTC,CASSLSSGAGGPISYEQYF
TRBV9,TRBJ2-1,-,14,TGTGCCAGCAGCGTGAGTCCTACCCACAATGAGCAGTTCTTC,CASSVSPTHNEQFF
TRBV7-8,TRBJ1-6,-,16,TGTGCCAGCAGCTTAGTTGGAGGAGACTATAATTCACCCCTCCACTTT,CASSLVGGDYNSPLHF
TRBV5-1,TRBJ2-3,TRBD2,16,TGCGCCAGCAGCCTCCAGGCGAGCGGGAGTTTGGATACGCAGTATTTT,CASSLQASGSLDTQYF
TRBV27,TRBJ1-4,TRBD1,14,TGTGCCAGCAGTTCCCAGGGGGCAAGGGAAAAACTGTTTTTT,CASSSQGAREKLFF
TRBV11-3,TRBJ1-1,-,15,TGTGCCAGCAGCAACCGACAAGGGGGGAACACTGAAGCTTTCTTT,CASSNRQGGNTEAFF
TRBV10-3,TRBJ2-7,TRBD2,13,TGTGCCATCCGGGCTAGCGGCTCCTACGAGCAGTACTTC,CAIRASGSYEQYF
TRBV27,TRBJ2-5,TRBD2,16,TGTGCCAGCAGTCCAACTAGCGGGAGGGCCTGGGAGACCCAGTACTTC,CASSPTSGRAWETQYF
TRBV29-1,TRBJ1-5,TRBD1,15,TGCAGCGCCGCCTCCGGGACAGGGGGCACTCAGCCCCAGCATTTT,CSAASGTGGTQPQHF
TRBV5-1,TRBJ1-1,-,14,TGCGCCAGCAGCTTGGGGGGCCAGGGGACTGAAGCTTTCTTT,CASSLGGQGTEAFF
TRBV28,TRBJ2-7,-,15,TGTGCCAGCAGTCTCACCTCCGGGACTTCTTACGAGCAGTACTTC,CASSLTSGTSYEQYF
TRBV30,TRBJ1-5,-,14,TGTGCCTGGAGCTCTGGACAGCTAGATCAGCCCCAGCATTTT,CAWSSGQLDQPQHF
TRBV4-2,TRBJ2-3,TRBD2,15,TGTGCCAGCAGCCAGAAGGGACTACTCCCCGATACGCAGTATTTT,CASSQKGLLPDTQYF
TRBV18,TRBJ1-1,TRBD1,15,TGTGCCAGCTCACGTACCGGGACAGGGGGCACTGAAGCTTTCTTT,CASSRTGTGGTEAFF
TRBV4-2,TRBJ2-1,TRBD2,16,TGTGCCAGCAGCCAGAACAACCGGGACTATTTCAATGAGCAGTTCTTC,CASSQNNRDYFNEQFF
TRBV29-1,TRBJ2-7,TRBD1,15,TGCAGCGCTATCGGACAGGGGGCTCCATCCTACGAGCAGTACTTC,CSAIGQGAPSYEQYF
TRBV19,TRBJ2-2,TRBD2,18,TGTGCCAGTAGTATTTCGGGACTAGTTTATGCGGACACCGGGGAGCTGTTTTTT,CASSISGLVYADTGELFF
TRBV28,TRBJ2-5,-,15,TGTGCCAGCAGTTTCTTAGACAGGAGACAAGAGACCCAGTACTTC,CASSFLDRRQETQYF
TRBV4-3,TRBJ1-4,-,13,TGCGCCAGCAGCCAAGATCGAGAGGAAAAACTGTTTTTT,CASSQDREEKLFF
TRBV11-2,TRBJ1-1,-,15,TGTGCCAGCAGCCCCCGGAGACAGGTGAACACTGAAGCTTTCTTT,CASSPRRQVNTEAFF
TRBV5-4,TRBJ1-2,TRBD1,15,TGTGCCAGCAGCTTGGACAGGGGGCGTCGCTATGGCTACACCTTC,CASSLDRGRRYGYTF
TRBV9,TRBJ2-1,TRBD2,16,TGTGCCAGCAGCGTAGGAGCTAGCGGGGGGACCAATGAGCAGTTCTTC,CASSVGASGGTNEQFF